Presented here are 2 T cell receptor beta chains from one specimen sequenced in a study of T cells in Graves' hyperthyroidism and ophthalmopathy. Amplification targeted TCR beta CDR3 regions from RNA transcripts. HTBI primers were employed in a first-round RT-PCR of the TCR CDR3. TCRdb analysed the multiplex PCR reads with MiXCR anew, one entry per CDR3 protein. This sample has approximately 500,000 distinct CDR3 sequences, with about 43% found just once. The sequenced material came from peripheral blood or thyroid tissue (not recorded which). These receptor sequences come from a woman between 18 and 29 years old with Graves' hyperthyroidism.

This clonotype has ten or more counts. The V call is TRBV24-1, the J call TRBJ2-2; 7 bases fit TRBD1. The junction had 7 bases not matched to a gene; V was cut back by 7 bases and J by 3 bases. The CDR3 covers 15 residues. Germline V gene data show CDR1 as KGHDR and CDR2 as SFDVKD. This chain's CDR3 is CATSDRVVDTGELFF. The CDR3 DNA reads TGTGCCACCAGCGACAGGGTAGTGGACACCGGGGAGCTGTTTTTT.

This clonotype was detected ten times or more. This sequence joins TRBV20-1 and TRBJ1-1, with D possibly matching TRBD1 (6 bases). The germline V gene has CDR1 DFQATT and CDR2 SNEGSKA (reference sequence). Trimming cost V 5 bases and J 6 bases, with 10 bases left between them. The CDR3 is 11 amino acids. CDR3 sequence reads: CSARTDAEAFF. CDR3 sequence (DNA): TGCAGTGCTCGGACAGACGCTGAAGCTTTCTTT.